This T cell receptor beta chain was sequenced for a study of blood T cell repertoires in COVID-19. At the level of the study: The analysed material was cDNA or gDNA that came from T cells, B-cell-depleted T cells, or PBMCs.

Only in-frame clones appear in the TCRdb table, and some are missing; sequencing was by immunoSEQ multiplex PCR. The sample records tens of thousands of clones, more than 85% being singletons. The sample comprised peripheral blood. The sequence came from an older woman with active COVID-19.

CDR3 DNA sequence: TGTGCCAGCAGCCCCGGGACTAGCGGGATTATAAACTACAATGAGCAGTTCTTC. Translated, it gives CASSPGTSGIINYNEQFF. The chain combines TRBV5-6 with TRBJ2-1; TRBD2 agrees at 13 bases. With 4 bases clipped from V and 3 bases from J, the junction kept 10 bases outside the gene matches. The length of the CDR3 is 18 residues. From germline, CDR1 is SGHDT and CDR2 YYEEEE.